This section outlines one T cell receptor (beta chain) sequence together with its context. As yet, its antigen is unknown. These data are taken from a study of neoadjuvant nivolumab and ipilimumab in lung cancer. Study-level background: Patients got nivolumab 3 mg/kg on days 1, 15 and 29; combination added ipilimumab 1 mg/kg day 1. Findings and caveats of the study: Only two of four nivolumab-treated tumors gained richness and clonality by surgery. Higher pretherapy blood TCR richness went with higher resected-tumor richness.

Germline CDR1 and CDR2: SGHKS and YYEKEE (reference sequence). V lost 2 bases and J 5 bases, leaving 10 bases between the germline ends. This CDR3 has 13 amino acids. Repertoires were generated with immunoSEQ multiplex PCR, while TCRdb's copy carries only in-frame clones and drops some. This table holds some 5,000 clones, around 70% found once. The origin of this receptor is an adult with non-small cell lung cancer. The source material was tumor tissue, sampled after neoadjuvant nivolumab, alone or with ipilimumab, at or shortly before surgery. The V and J genes are TRBV5-5 and TRBJ1-1, with D tentatively TRBD1 (6 bases). The CDR3 reads CASSFGGATEAFF. The CDR3 bases are TGTGCCAGCAGCTTTGGGGGGGCTACTGAAGCTTTCTTT.